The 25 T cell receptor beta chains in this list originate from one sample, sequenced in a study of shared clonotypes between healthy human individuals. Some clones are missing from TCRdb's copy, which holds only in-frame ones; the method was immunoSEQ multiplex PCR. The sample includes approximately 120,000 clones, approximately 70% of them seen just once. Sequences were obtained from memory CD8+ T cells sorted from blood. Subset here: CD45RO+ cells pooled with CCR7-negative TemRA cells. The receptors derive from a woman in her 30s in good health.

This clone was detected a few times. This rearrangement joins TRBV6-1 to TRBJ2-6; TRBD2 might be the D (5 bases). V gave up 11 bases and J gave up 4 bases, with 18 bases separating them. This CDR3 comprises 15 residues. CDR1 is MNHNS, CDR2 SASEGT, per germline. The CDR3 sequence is CAAANRGSGANVLTF. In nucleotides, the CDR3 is TGTGCCGCTGCCAATCGAGGGTCGGGGGCCAACGTCCTGACTTTC.

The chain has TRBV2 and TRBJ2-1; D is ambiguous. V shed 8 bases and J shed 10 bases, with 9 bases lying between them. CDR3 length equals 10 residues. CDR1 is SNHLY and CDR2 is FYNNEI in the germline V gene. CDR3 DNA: TGTGCCAGCGCGTCGCGGGAGCAGTTCTTC. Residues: CASASREQFF.

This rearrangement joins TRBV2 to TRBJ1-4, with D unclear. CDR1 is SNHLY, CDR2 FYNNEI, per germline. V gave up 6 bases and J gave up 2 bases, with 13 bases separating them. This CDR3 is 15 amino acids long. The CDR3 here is CASRRVFATNEKLFF. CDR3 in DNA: TGTGCCAGCAGGAGGGTTTTTGCGACTAATGAAAAACTGTTTTTT.

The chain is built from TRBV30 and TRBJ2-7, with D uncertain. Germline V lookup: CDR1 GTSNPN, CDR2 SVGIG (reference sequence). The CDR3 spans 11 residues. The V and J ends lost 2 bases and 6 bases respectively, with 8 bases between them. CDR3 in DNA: TGTGCCTGGAGTTGGGTGGGCGAGCAGTACTTC. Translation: CAWSWVGEQYF.

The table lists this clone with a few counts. CDR3 residues: CASRTGQLNTGELFF. The CDR3 DNA is TGTGCCAGCAGGACAGGACAGCTGAACACCGGGGAGCTGTTTTTT. The chain recombines TRBV6-6 with TRBJ2-2, with D perhaps matching TRBD1 (6 bases). This CDR3 has 15 residues. Trimming left V 6 bases short and J 1 base short, with 12 bases between. Germline CDR1 reads MNHNY; CDR2 reads SVGAGI (reference sequence).

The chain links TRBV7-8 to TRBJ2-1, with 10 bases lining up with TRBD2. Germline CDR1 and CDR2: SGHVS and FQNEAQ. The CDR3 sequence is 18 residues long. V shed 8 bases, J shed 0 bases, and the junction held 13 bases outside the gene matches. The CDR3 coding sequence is TGTGCCAGCGGGGGTGGTGGTAGCGGGAGGAGCTCCTACAATGAGCAGTTCTTC. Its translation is CASGGGGSGRSSYNEQFF.

This CDR3 reads CASSLAGQGFQPQHF. DNA of the CDR3: TGTGCCAGCAGCTTGGCGGGACAGGGTTTTCAGCCCCAGCATTTT. The genes are TRBV5-8 and TRBJ1-5; 9 positions agree with TRBD1. With V trimmed by 0 bases and J by 6 bases, 4 bases remained unmatched. Looked up from germline, CDR1 is SGHTS and CDR2 is YDEGEE. The CDR3 has 15 residues. Looking up the rest from reference TRBV5-8 and TRBJ1-5 gives the full variable domain: EAGVTQSPTHLIKTRGQQATLRCSPISGHTSVYWYQQALGLGLQFLLWYDEGEERNRGNFPPRFSGRQFPNYSSELNVNALELEDSALYLCASSLAGQGFQPQHFGDGTRLSIL.

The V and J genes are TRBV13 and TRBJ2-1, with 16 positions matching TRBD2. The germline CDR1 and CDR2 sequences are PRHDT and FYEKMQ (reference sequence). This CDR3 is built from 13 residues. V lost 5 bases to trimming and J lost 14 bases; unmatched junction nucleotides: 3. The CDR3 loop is CASSDGTSGREFF. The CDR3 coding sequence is TGTGCCAGCAGCGATGGGACTAGCGGGAGGGAGTTCTTC.

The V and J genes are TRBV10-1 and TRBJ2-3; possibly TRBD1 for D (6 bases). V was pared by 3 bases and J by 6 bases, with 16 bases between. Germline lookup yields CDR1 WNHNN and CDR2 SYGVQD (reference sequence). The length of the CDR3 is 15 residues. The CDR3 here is CASSEGGDRTDTQYF. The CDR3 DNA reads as TGCGCCAGCAGTGAAGGAGGAGACAGGACCGATACGCAGTATTTT.

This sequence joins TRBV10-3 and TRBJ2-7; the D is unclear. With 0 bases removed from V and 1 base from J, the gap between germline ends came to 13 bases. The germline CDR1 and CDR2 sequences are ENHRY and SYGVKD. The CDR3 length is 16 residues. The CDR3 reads CAISESGSRWSYEQYF. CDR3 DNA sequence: TGTGCCATCAGTGAGTCGGGGTCCAGGTGGTCCTACGAGCAGTACTTC.

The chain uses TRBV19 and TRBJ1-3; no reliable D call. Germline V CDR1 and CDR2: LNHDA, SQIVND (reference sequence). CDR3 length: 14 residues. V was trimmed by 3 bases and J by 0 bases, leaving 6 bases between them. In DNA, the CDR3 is TGTGCCAGTAGTATGCTGGGCTCTGGAAACACCATATATTTT. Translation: CASSMLGSGNTIYF. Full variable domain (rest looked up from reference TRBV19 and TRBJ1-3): DGGITQSPKYLFRKEGQNVTLSCEQNLNHDAMYWYRQDPGQGLRLIYYSQIVNDFQKGDIAEGYSVSREKKESFPLTVTSAQKNPTAFYLCASSMLGSGNTIYFGEGSWLTVV.

The CDR3: CASTGFGRGAEGYTF. The CDR3 bases are TGTGCCAGCACTGGGTTTGGTAGGGGTGCGGAGGGCTACACCTTC. The V call is TRBV7-9, the J call TRBJ1-2; possibly TRBD1 for D (5 bases). From germline, CDR1 is SEHNR and CDR2 FQNEAQ (reference sequence). The CDR3 loop spans 15 amino acids. The V and J ends lost 7 bases and 8 bases respectively, with 23 bases between them. Variable domain in full (rest from reference TRBV7-9 and TRBJ1-2): DTGVSQNPRHKITKRGQNVTFRCDPISEHNRLYWYRQTLGQGPEFLTYFQNEAQLEKSRLLSDRFSAERPKGSFSTLEIQRTEQGDSAMYLCASTGFGRGAEGYTFGSGTRLTVV.

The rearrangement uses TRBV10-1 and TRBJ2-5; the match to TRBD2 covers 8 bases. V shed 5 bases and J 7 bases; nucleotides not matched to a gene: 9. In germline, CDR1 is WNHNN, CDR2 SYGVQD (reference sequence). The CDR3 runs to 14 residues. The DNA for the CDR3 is TGCGCCAGCAGTAGCGGGAGCGGGGGTAGGACCCAGTACTTC. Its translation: CASSSGSGGRTQYF.

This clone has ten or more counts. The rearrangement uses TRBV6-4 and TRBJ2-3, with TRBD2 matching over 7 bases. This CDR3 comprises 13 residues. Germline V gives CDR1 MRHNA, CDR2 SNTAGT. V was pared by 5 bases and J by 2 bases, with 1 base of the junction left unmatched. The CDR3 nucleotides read TGTGCCAGCAGTAGCGGGGACACAGATACGCAGTATTTT. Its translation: CASSSGDTDTQYF.

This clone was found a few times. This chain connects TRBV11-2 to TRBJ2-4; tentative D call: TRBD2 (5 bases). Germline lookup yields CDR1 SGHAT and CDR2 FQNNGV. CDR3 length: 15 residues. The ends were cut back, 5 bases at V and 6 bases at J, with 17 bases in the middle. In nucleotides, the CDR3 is TGTGCCAGCAGCCCGGAACTCCCTCGGGGAAACATTCAGTACTTC. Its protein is CASSPELPRGNIQYF.

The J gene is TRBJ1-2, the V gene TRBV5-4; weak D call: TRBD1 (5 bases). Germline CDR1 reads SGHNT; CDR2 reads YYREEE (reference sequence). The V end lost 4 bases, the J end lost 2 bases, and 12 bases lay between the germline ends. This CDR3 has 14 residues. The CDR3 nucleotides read TGTGCCAGCAGCCTCGGGGGGTCCAACTATGGCTACACCTTC. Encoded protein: CASSLGGSNYGYTF.

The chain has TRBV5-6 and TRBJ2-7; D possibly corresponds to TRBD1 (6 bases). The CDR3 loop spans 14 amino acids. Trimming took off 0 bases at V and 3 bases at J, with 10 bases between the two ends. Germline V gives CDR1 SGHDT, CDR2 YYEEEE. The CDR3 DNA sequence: TGTGCCAGCAGCTTGGATGCAGGGGTCTACGAGCAGTACTTC. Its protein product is CASSLDAGVYEQYF. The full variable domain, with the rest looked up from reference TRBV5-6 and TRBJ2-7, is DAGVTQSPTHLIKTRGQQVTLRCSPKSGHDTVSWYQQALGQGPQFIFQYYEEEERQRGNFPDRFSGHQFPNYSSELNVNALLLGDSALYLCASSLDAGVYEQYFGPGTRLTVT.

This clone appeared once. The CDR3 region is CASSLDILQPQHF. The CDR3 nucleotides are TGTGCCAGCAGTTTGGACATATTACAGCCCCAGCATTTT. The rearrangement joins TRBV27 to TRBJ1-5, with a weak D call TRBD1 (5 bases). The V and J ends lost 3 bases and 7 bases respectively, with 10 bases between them. CDR1 and CDR2 (germline): MNHEY, SMNVEV (reference sequence). The length of the CDR3 is 13 residues.

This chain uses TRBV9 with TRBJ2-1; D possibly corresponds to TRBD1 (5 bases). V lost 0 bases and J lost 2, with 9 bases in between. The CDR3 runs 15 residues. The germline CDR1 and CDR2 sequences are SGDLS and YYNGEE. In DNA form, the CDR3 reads TGTGCCAGCAGCGTAGAGGGGCGGACCTACAATGAGCAGTTCTTC. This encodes CASSVEGRTYNEQFF.

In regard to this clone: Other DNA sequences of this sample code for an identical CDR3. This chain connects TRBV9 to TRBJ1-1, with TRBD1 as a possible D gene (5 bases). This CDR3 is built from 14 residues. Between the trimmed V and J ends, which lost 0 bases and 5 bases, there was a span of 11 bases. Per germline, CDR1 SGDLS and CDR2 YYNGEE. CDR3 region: CASSVAGTGTEAFF. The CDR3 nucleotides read TGTGCCAGCAGCGTAGCAGGGACCGGTACTGAAGCTTTCTTT.

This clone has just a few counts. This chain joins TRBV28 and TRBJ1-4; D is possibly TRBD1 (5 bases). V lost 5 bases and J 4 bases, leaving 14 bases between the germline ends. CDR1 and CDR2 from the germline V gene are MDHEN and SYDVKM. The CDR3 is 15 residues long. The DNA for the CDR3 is TGTGCCAGCAGTCCCCCGGGACGGATTAATGAAAAACTGTTTTTT. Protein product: CASSPPGRINEKLFF.

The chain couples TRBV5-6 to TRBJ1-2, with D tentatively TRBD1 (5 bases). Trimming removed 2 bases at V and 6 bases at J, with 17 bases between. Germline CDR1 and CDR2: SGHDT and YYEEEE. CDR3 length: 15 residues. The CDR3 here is CASSLLGRTDNGYTF. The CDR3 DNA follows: TGTGCCAGCAGCTTACTGGGACGGACCGATAATGGCTACACCTTC.

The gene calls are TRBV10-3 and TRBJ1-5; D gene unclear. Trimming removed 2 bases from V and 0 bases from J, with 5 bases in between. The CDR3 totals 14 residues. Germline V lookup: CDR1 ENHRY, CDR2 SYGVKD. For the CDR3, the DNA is TGTGCCATCAGTGAGGGATATAGCAATCAGCCCCAGCATTTT. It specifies CAISEGYSNQPQHF.

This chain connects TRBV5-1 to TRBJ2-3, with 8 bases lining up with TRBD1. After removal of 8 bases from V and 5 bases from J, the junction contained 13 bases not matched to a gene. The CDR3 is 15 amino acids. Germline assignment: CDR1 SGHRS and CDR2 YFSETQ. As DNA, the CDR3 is TGCGCCAGTAGCGACGGACAGGGAGATTTAGATACGCAGTATTTT. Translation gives CASSDGQGDLDTQYF. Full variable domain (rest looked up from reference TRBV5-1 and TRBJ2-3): KAGVTQTPRYLIKTRGQQVTLSCSPISGHRSVSWYQQTPGQGLQFLFEYFSETQRNKGNFPGRFSGRQFSNSRSEMNVSTLELGDSALYLCASSDGQGDLDTQYFGPGTRLTVL.

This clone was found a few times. CDR3 nucleotide sequence: TGTGCCAGCAGTTTCGTAGCGGGAGGTAGAGATACGCAGTATTTT. Translating gives CASSFVAGGRDTQYF. This rearrangement joins TRBV28 to TRBJ2-3; 10 bases are a match to TRBD2. The germline gives CDR1 MDHEN, CDR2 SYDVKM. This CDR3 spans 15 amino acids. V lost 3 bases to trimming and J lost 5 bases; unmatched junction nucleotides: 5.